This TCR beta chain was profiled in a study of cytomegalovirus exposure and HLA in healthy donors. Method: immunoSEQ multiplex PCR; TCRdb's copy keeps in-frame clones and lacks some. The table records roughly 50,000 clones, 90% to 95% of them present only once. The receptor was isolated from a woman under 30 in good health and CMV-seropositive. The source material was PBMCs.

The CDR3 is CASSYSAPRGYTF. CDR3 bases: TGTGCCAGCAGTTACTCGGCCCCCCGTGGCTACACCTTC. The chain combines TRBV6-6 with TRBJ1-2; D is unresolved. The CDR3 has 13 amino acids. Germline V CDR1 and CDR2: MNHNY, SVGAGI (reference sequence). Trimming left V 0 bases short and J 7 bases short, with 9 bases between.